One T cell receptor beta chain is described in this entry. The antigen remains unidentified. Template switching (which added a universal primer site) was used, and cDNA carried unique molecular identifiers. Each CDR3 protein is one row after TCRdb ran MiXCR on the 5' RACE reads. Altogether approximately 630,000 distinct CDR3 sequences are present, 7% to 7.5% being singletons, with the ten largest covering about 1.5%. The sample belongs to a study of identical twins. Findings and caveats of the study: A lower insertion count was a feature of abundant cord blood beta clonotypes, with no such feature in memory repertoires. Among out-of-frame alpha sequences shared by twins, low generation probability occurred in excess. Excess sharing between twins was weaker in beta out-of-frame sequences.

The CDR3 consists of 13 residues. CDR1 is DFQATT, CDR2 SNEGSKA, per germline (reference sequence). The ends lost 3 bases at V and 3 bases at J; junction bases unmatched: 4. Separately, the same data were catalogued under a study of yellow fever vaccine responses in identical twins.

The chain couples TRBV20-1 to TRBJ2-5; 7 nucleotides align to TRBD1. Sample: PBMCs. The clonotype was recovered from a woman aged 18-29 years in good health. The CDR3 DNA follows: TGCAGTGCTAGTGGGACAGCGAAAGAGACCCAGTACTTC. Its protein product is CSASGTAKETQYF.